The rows below give T cell receptor beta chains drawn from one sample of a study of PD-1 blockade in classical Hodgkin lymphoma. The assay was immunoSEQ multiplex PCR, and TCRdb's table has in-frame clones only and misses some. The data contain tens of thousands of clones, 87% of them singletons. Sequences were derived from peripheral blood mononuclear cells (PBMCs), sampled before the fourth cycle of nivolumab. These receptors originate from a human donor with classical Hodgkin lymphoma. Each CDR3 is given with its conserved first and last residue. A D gene is named only where the DNA matches it firmly. Some rows have no size entry. The others give once, few or many, or a class for an expanded clone.

clone_size: once; d_call: -; j_call: TRBJ2-5; v_call: TRBV19; cdr3_nt: TGTGCCAGTAGTAACCTCCAGGAGACCCAGTACTTC; cdr3_aa: CASSNLQETQYF
clone_size: -; d_call: TRBD1; j_call: TRBJ1-4; v_call: TRBV5-1; cdr3_nt: TGCGCCAGCAGCCTGGGACAGGGTAGGGAAAAACTGTTTTTT; cdr3_aa: CASSLGQGREKLFF
clone_size: -; d_call: -; j_call: TRBJ1-3; v_call: TRBV5-1; cdr3_nt: TGCGCCAGCAGCTTGTCCGGGACACCCGGGGACACCATATATTTT; cdr3_aa: CASSLSGTPGDTIYF
clone_size: -; d_call: -; j_call: TRBJ2-1; v_call: TRBV10-2; cdr3_nt: TGCGCCAGTAAACAGGTGTCTGGTTACAATGAGCAGTTCTTC; cdr3_aa: CASKQVSGYNEQFF
clone_size: once; d_call: -; j_call: TRBJ2-2; v_call: TRBV5-4; cdr3_nt: TGTGCCAGCAGCCTGGACAGTAACACCGGGGAGCTGTTTTTT; cdr3_aa: CASSLDSNTGELFF
clone_size: -; d_call: -; j_call: TRBJ2-2; v_call: TRBV15; cdr3_nt: TGTGCCACCAGCAGACGGGGGTTGGAGCGTTTCACCGGGGAGCTGTTTTTT; cdr3_aa: CATSRRGLERFTGELFF
clone_size: -; d_call: TRBD2; j_call: TRBJ2-1; v_call: TRBV5-1; cdr3_nt: TGCGCCAGCAGCACGAGAACTAGCGGGGGGGCCGATGAGCAGTTCTTC; cdr3_aa: CASSTRTSGGADEQFF
clone_size: -; d_call: -; j_call: TRBJ1-2; v_call: TRBV18; cdr3_nt: TGTGCCAGCTCACCAGCCGACGGCAGCTATGGCTACACCTTC; cdr3_aa: CASSPADGSYGYTF
clone_size: -; d_call: -; j_call: TRBJ1-2; v_call: TRBV6-1; cdr3_nt: TGTGCCAGCAGTGAAATCGGACCAGCTAACTATGGCTACACCTTC; cdr3_aa: CASSEIGPANYGYTF
clone_size: -; d_call: -; j_call: TRBJ1-1; v_call: TRBV10-3; cdr3_nt: TGTGCCATCAGCATTGACAGTTCTTCGGCAGCTTTCTTT; cdr3_aa: CAISIDSSSAAFF
clone_size: -; d_call: -; j_call: TRBJ2-3; v_call: TRBV5-1; cdr3_nt: TGCGCCAGCAGCTTGGGATCGGTGGATACGCAGTATTTT; cdr3_aa: CASSLGSVDTQYF
clone_size: -; d_call: -; j_call: TRBJ1-2; v_call: TRBV23-1; cdr3_nt: TGCGCCAGTCGAAAATGGGGAGGTGGGGGCTATTATGGCTACACCTTC; cdr3_aa: CASRKWGGGGYYGYTF
clone_size: -; d_call: -; j_call: TRBJ2-3; v_call: TRBV10-1; cdr3_nt: TGCGCCAGCAGTGTAAGACTGAGCACAGATACGCAGTATTTT; cdr3_aa: CASSVRLSTDTQYF
clone_size: -; d_call: TRBD1; j_call: TRBJ2-1; v_call: TRBV19; cdr3_nt: TGTGCCAGTAGTCCGGGACAGGGTTACAATGAGCAGTTCTTC; cdr3_aa: CASSPGQGYNEQFF
clone_size: once; d_call: TRBD2; j_call: TRBJ2-7; v_call: TRBV7-9; cdr3_nt: TGTGCCAGCAGCCGCTCGGGAGGTACCTACGAGCAGTACTTC; cdr3_aa: CASSRSGGTYEQYF